The clone carrying this TCR beta chain was seen more than once but under ten times. The entry originates in a study of T cells of healthy individuals. TCRdb reprocessed the 5' RACE reads with MiXCR, giving one entry per CDR3 protein. The sample shows around 100,000 distinct CDR3 sequences, approximately 16% of them seen only once. This CDR3 contains 14 residues. V shed 1 base and J shed 0 bases, with 6 bases lying between them. Germline V gene sequence: CDR1 LGHNA, CDR2 YNFKEQ. The genes are TRBV4-2 and TRBJ1-1; D gene uncertain. This receptor was identified in a human donor in good health. The DNA for the CDR3 is TGTGCCAGCAGCCAAGTCAGCGTGAACACTGAAGCTTTCTTT. This codes for CASSQVSVNTEAFF.